Listed here are 5 T cell receptor beta chains from one sample, sequenced in a study of blood T cell repertoires in COVID-19 (dated by TCRdb to about 2020). The library was obtained by the immunoSEQ multiplex PCR assay. TCRdb took this table from immuneACCESS and kept in-frame rearrangements with V and J called. Such tables lack part of the clones; where checked against another copy, unresolved V genes explain under half of the gap, and the rest is unexplained. This sample is represented by 150,000 to 250,000 clones; roughly nine tenths of them were singletons. The leading ten clones occupy around 2.3% of the sample. Sequencing was performed on PBMCs or T cells enriched from blood (not recorded which). Receptors were obtained from a woman in her twenties or thirties who had recovered from COVID-19.

The chain recombines TRBV15 with TRBJ1-1; TRBD1 matches at 8 bases. The V gene end was trimmed by 2 bases and the J gene end by 10 bases; junction bases not matched to a gene: 9. This CDR3 spans 14 amino acids. Germline CDR1 and CDR2: LNHNV and YYDKDF (reference sequence). CDR3 sequence: CATSRSRQGNLAFF. DNA of the CDR3: TGTGCCACCAGCAGATCTAGACAGGGGAATTTAGCTTTCTTT.

Here the CDR3 reads CASSVRQGEPLGNQPQHF. The CDR3 nucleotides read TGTGCCAGCAGTGTACGGCAGGGGGAGCCCCTGGGCAATCAGCCCCAGCATTTT. This rearrangement joins TRBV2 to TRBJ1-5, with 7 bases lining up with TRBD1. There are 18 residues in the CDR3. In germline, CDR1 is SNHLY, CDR2 FYNNEI. V was pared by 4 bases and J by 2 bases, with 14 bases of the junction left unmatched.

This clone has only a few counts. As DNA, the CDR3 is TGTGCCTCCGGACAGGGGGACACTGAAGCTTTCTTT. This encodes CASGQGDTEAFF. The rearrangement joins TRBV30 to TRBJ1-1; 10 bases are a match to TRBD1. Germline CDR1 reads GTSNPN; CDR2 reads SVGIG (reference sequence). V lost 7 bases and J lost 3; bases outside the gene matches: 2. The CDR3 loop spans 12 amino acids.

This clone appeared a few times. This chain joins TRBV24-1 and TRBJ1-1, with 8 bases fitting TRBD1. CDR1 is KGHDR, CDR2 SFDVKD, per germline. The ends lost 2 bases at V and 5 bases at J; junction bases unmatched: 9. The CDR3 is 16 amino acids. CDR3 amino acids: CATSDSGQGASTEAFF. In DNA, the CDR3 is TGTGCCACCAGTGATTCAGGCCAGGGGGCTTCTACTGAAGCTTTCTTT.

The rearrangement links TRBV3-1 (or the pseudogene TRBV3-2) to TRBJ2-7; 7 positions agree with TRBD1. Germline-derived CDR1 and CDR2 are LGHDT and YNNKEL (reference sequence). The CDR3 runs to 14 residues. The J segment lost 4 bases and the V segment lost 4 bases, leaving 7 bases of the junction unmatched. This CDR3 is CASSLRQGGYEQYF. DNA for the CDR3: TGTGCCAGCAGCCTCAGACAGGGTGGGTACGAGCAGTACTTC.